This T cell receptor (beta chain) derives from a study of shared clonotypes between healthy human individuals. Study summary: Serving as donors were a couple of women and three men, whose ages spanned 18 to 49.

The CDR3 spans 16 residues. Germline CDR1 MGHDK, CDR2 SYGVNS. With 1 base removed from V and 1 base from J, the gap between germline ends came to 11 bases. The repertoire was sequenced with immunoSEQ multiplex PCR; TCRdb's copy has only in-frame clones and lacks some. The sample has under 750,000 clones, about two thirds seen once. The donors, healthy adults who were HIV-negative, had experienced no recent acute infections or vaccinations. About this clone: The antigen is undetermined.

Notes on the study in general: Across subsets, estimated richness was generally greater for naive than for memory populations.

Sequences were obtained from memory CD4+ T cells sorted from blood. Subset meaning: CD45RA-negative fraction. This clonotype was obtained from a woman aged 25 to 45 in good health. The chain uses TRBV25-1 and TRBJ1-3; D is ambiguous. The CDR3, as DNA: TGTGCCAGCAGTGAATCGGTGGCCCTTTCTGGAAACACCATATATTTT. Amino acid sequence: CASSESVALSGNTIYF.